One sample yielded the 19 T cell receptor beta chains listed below, sequenced in a study of beta chain features in type 1 diabetes. Study outcomes and limitations: There was a moderate but significant shortening of TCRB CDR3s in all four CD4+ subsets of Type 1 diabetes patients.

The study reverse transcribed the entire isolated RNA, so it sequenced expressed TCRB transcripts. TCRdb's table, derived via immunoSEQ multiplex PCR, lists solely in-frame clones and lacks some. The sample includes roughly 100,000 clones, roughly 28% of them seen just once. Their antigens are not known. The sequencing sample was made of central memory CD4+ T cells from blood. The receptor set was obtained from a woman under 30 with type 1 diabetes.

The chain recombines TRBV2 with TRBJ2-3; the D gene is possibly TRBD2 (6 bases). The CDR3 length is 16 residues. Germline V lookup: CDR1 SNHLY, CDR2 FYNNEI. V dropped 2 bases and J dropped 0 bases, with 12 bases sitting between them. The CDR3, as DNA: TGTGCCAGCAGTGAACCGAGGGAGGCCAGCACAGATACGCAGTATTTT. It encodes CASSEPREASTDTQYF.

This chain uses TRBV18 with TRBJ2-3; D uncertain. The V gene's germline CDR1 is KGHSH and CDR2 LQKENI. The CDR3 spans 16 residues. V was shortened by 3 bases and J by 2 bases, with 15 bases between the two germline ends. CDR3 sequence (DNA): TGTGCCAGCTCACCCGCCGCACTAAGACCCACAGATACGCAGTATTTT. This gives the protein CASSPAALRPTDTQYF.

This clone was counted only a few times. This chain joins TRBV30 and TRBJ2-5, with D perhaps matching TRBD2 (7 bases). The germline V gene has CDR1 GTSNPN and CDR2 SVGIG (reference sequence). The V gene lost 5 bases and the J gene lost 4 bases, with 17 bases spanning the gap. This CDR3 has 14 amino acids. CDR3 protein: CAWGLGGGSETQYF. The DNA for the CDR3 is TGTGCCTGGGGTCTTGGGGGGGGCTCAGAGACCCAGTACTTC.

V usage is TRBV19 and J usage is TRBJ1-1, with no clear D. The germline CDR1 and CDR2 sequences are LNHDA and SQIVND (reference sequence). The CDR3 has 15 residues. Trimming took 6 bases from V and 0 from J, leaving 14 bases between them. DNA of the CDR3: TGTGCCAGTAGAGATGGGAGCAGCATGAACACTGAAGCTTTCTTT. Translation: CASRDGSSMNTEAFF. The full variable domain, rest sourced from reference TRBV19 and TRBJ1-1, is DGGITQSPKYLFRKEGQNVTLSCEQNLNHDAMYWYRQDPGQGLRLIYYSQIVNDFQKGDIAEGYSVSREKKESFPLTVTSAQKNPTAFYLCASRDGSSMNTEAFFGQGTRLTVV.

This chain joins TRBV7-6 and TRBJ1-3, with 8 bases that match TRBD1. Unmatched junction bases numbered 4, after V lost 5 bases and J lost 1 base. Germline CDR1 reads SGHVS; CDR2 reads FNYEAQ. The CDR3 extends over 15 amino acids. This CDR3 is CASSIGQGSGNTIYF. CDR3 DNA: TGTGCCAGCAGCATCGGACAGGGATCTGGAAACACCATATATTTT.

This chain connects TRBV30 to TRBJ1-2, with no clear D. CDR1 and CDR2 from the germline V gene are GTSNPN and SVGIG (reference sequence). CDR3 length: 13 amino acids. With 4 bases removed from V and 4 bases from J, the gap between germline ends came to 13 bases. The CDR3 loop reads CAWTGQAAYGYTF. CDR3 sequence (DNA): TGTGCCTGGACTGGGCAGGCCGCCTATGGCTACACCTTC.

This clone was observed a handful of times. CDR3 sequence reads: CASSPSGMVVWEQFF. The CDR3 DNA sequence: TGTGCCAGCTCACCAAGCGGGATGGTAGTTTGGGAGCAGTTCTTC. J is TRBJ2-1 and V is TRBV18; TRBD2 matches at 7 bases. V lost 2 bases to trimming and J lost 10 bases; unmatched junction nucleotides: 11. The CDR3 consists of 15 residues. Germline V gene data show CDR1 as KGHSH and CDR2 as LQKENI. Supplemented by reference TRBV18 and TRBJ2-1, the full variable domain reads NAGVMQNPRHLVRRRGQEARLRCSPMKGHSHVYWYRQLPEEGLKFMVYLQKENIIDESGMPKERFSAEFPKEGPSILRIQQVVRGDSAAYFCASSPSGMVVWEQFFGPGTRLTVL.

The gene calls are TRBV2 and TRBJ2-1; TRBD1 matches at 9 bases. The trim removed 6 bases at V and 3 bases at J, leaving 6 bases unmatched. Germline V gives CDR1 SNHLY, CDR2 FYNNEI. The CDR3 loop spans 15 amino acids. Here the CDR3 DNA reads TGTGCCAGCAGGACGGACAGGGGTGGCTACAATGAGCAGTTCTTC. This translates into CASRTDRGGYNEQFF. Using reference TRBV2 and TRBJ2-1 for the parts outside the CDR3, the full variable domain is EPEVTQTPSHQVTQMGQEVILRCVPISNHLYFYWYRQILGQKVEFLVSFYNNEISEKSEIFDDQFSVERPDGSNFTLKIRSTKLEDSAMYFCASRTDRGGYNEQFFGPGTRLTVL.

The chain has TRBV27 and TRBJ1-1, with TRBD1 matching 10 bases. This CDR3 comprises 14 residues. The germline gives CDR1 MNHEY, CDR2 SMNVEV (reference sequence). The junction had 0 bases not matched to a gene; V was cut back by 1 base and J by 4 bases. The CDR3 region has the DNA TGTGCCAGCAGTTTATGGACAGGGGGCACTGAAGCTTTCTTT. Protein sequence: CASSLWTGGTEAFF.

As regards this clone: The CDR3 does not close with the conserved phenylalanine or tryptophan, likely indicating a read error. This chain joins TRBV5-1 and TRBJ2-2, with D tentatively TRBD2 (6 bases). Trimming cost V 0 bases and J 5 bases, with 8 bases left between them. CDR1 is SGHRS and CDR2 is YFSETQ in the germline V gene. CDR3 length: 14 residues. The CDR3 here is CASSLGLETGELFS. CDR3 DNA: TGCGCCAGCAGCTTGGGACTAGAGACCGGGGAGCTGTTTTCT.

This clone was observed a few times. The chain combines TRBV28 with TRBJ2-1; 12 positions match TRBD2. V lost 10 bases and J lost 3; bases outside the gene matches: 10. Germline loops: CDR1 MDHEN, CDR2 SYDVKM. The CDR3 loop spans 16 amino acids. Here the CDR3 DNA reads TGTGCCATCCAGACTAGCGGGAGCTCACACTACAATGAGCAGTTCTTC. Protein: CAIQTSGSSHYNEQFF.

Only a few counts were recorded for this clone. The chain is built from TRBV6-6 and TRBJ2-3; TRBD2 is a possible D gene (6 bases). The CDR3 runs 15 residues. Germline V gene data show CDR1 as MNHNY and CDR2 as SVGAGI (reference sequence). Trimming shortened V by 6 bases and J by 3 bases, and 16 bases separated the two germline ends. The CDR3 loop is CASSLGGMSTDTQYF. In DNA form, the CDR3 reads TGTGCCAGCAGCCTAGGAGGGATGTCAACAGATACGCAGTATTTT.

The sample holds a few counts of this clone. This chain connects TRBV29-1 to TRBJ2-2; TRBD2 aligns across 9 bases. The CDR3 length is 17 residues. The V gene end was trimmed by 0 bases and the J gene end by 7 bases; junction bases not matched to a gene: 12. CDR1 and CDR2 from the germline V gene are SQVTM and ANQGSEA. DNA for the CDR3: TGCAGCGTTGAAGATTTAGTGGCGGGAGGGCTCGGCGGGGAGCTGTTTTTT. Protein: CSVEDLVAGGLGGELFF.

The chain employs TRBV25-1 and TRBJ2-2; 8 positions match TRBD2. This CDR3 comprises 15 residues. With V trimmed by 5 bases and J by 4 bases, 6 bases remained unmatched. Germline CDR1 MGHDK, CDR2 SYGVNS. CDR3 amino acids: CASSSAGAGTGELFF. CDR3 DNA: TGTGCCAGCAGTTCAGCGGGAGCAGGCACCGGGGAGCTGTTTTTT. The full variable domain, its missing parts supplied by reference TRBV25-1 and TRBJ2-2, is EADIYQTPRYLVIGTGKKITLECSQTMGHDKMYWYQQDPGMELHLIHYSYGVNSTEKGDLSSESTVSRIRTEHFPLTLESARPSHTSQYLCASSSAGAGTGELFFGEGSRLTVL.

The chain links TRBV2 to TRBJ2-5; D might be TRBD2 (6 bases). Trimming cost V 1 base and J 5 bases, with 11 bases left between them. The V gene's germline CDR1 is SNHLY and CDR2 FYNNEI. CDR3 length: 14 residues. CDR3 protein: CASSEGDFRETQYF. The CDR3, as DNA: TGTGCCAGCAGTGAAGGGGACTTTAGGGAGACCCAGTACTTC.

This clone was seen only a few times. The chain recombines TRBV27 with TRBJ2-7; D might be TRBD1 (6 bases). Per the germline V gene, CDR1 is MNHEY and CDR2 is SMNVEV (reference sequence). Trimming stripped 2 bases from V and 6 bases from J, with 8 bases between. The CDR3 runs 12 residues. The CDR3 DNA is TGTGCCAGCAGTTTAATAGGGGGCGAGCAGTACGTC. This gives the protein CASSLIGGEQYV.

The V and J genes are TRBV2 and TRBJ2-3; 11 positions match TRBD2. CDR1 is SNHLY, CDR2 FYNNEI, per germline. This CDR3 is built from 15 residues. V was clipped by 10 bases and J by 3 bases; unmatched bases: 9. The CDR3 nucleotides read TGTGCCATATCCTTAGCGGGAGGGCCGACAGATACGCAGTATTTT. This translates into CAISLAGGPTDTQYF.

This rearrangement joins TRBV29-1 to TRBJ2-3; 12 bases match TRBD2. This CDR3 has 14 residues. Germline V gives CDR1 SQVTM, CDR2 ANQGSEA. J was trimmed by 2 bases and V by 4 bases; bases with no gene match: 1. The CDR3 nucleotides are TGCAGCGTTGGACTAGCGGGAGTCACAGATACGCAGTATTTT. It codes for CSVGLAGVTDTQYF.

Comments on this clone: The same CDR3 arises from other DNA sequences in this sample as well. The chain employs TRBV6-5 and TRBJ1-5; D call uncertain. The V gene lost 0 bases and the J gene lost 6 bases, with 6 bases spanning the gap. CDR1 MNHEY and CDR2 SVGAGI come from the germline V gene. This CDR3 is 13 amino acids long. CDR3 residues: CASSYSRGQPQHF. In DNA form, the CDR3 reads TGTGCCAGCAGTTACTCGCGGGGTCAGCCCCAGCATTTT.